This TCR beta chain was observed in a study of blood T cell repertoires in COVID-19. Using immunoSEQ multiplex PCR, the repertoire was profiled, and TCRdb retains in-frame clones only, with some absent. Of around 60,000 clones listed, around 70% are singletons. The CDR3 has 15 residues. Germline CDR1 is SGDLS and CDR2 is YYNGEE. Trimming cost V 4 bases and J 1 base, with 11 bases left between them. The clonotype originates from a woman in her seventies with COVID-19, enrolled during active disease. This rearrangement joins TRBV9 to TRBJ2-2, with D perhaps matching TRBD2 (5 bases). The sequencing input was peripheral blood. CDR3 protein: CASSPTGENTGELFF. The CDR3 nucleotides read TGTGCCAGCAGCCCGACCGGGGAGAACACCGGGGAGCTGTTTTTT.